A selection of T cell receptor beta chains follows, all from one sample in a study of blood T cell repertoires in COVID-19. Libraries were prepared by immunoSEQ multiplex PCR; TCRdb keeps only in-frame clonotypes and omits some of them. The table shows hundreds of thousands of clones, with about 87% occurring only once. The sample consisted of PBMCs or T cells enriched from blood (not recorded which). Receptors originate from a woman in her late teens or twenties who had recovered from COVID-19. CDR3s include the opening cysteine and the closing phenylalanine or tryptophan. A D gene is named only where the DNA matches it firmly. Clone size is not always given. Where it is, it says once, few, many or a class for expanded clones.

size: NA
J: TRBJ2-7
V: TRBV6-4
D: TRBD2
DNA: TGTGCCAGCAGTGACTCTTGGACTAGCGGGGTAGACGAGCAGTACTTC
CDR3: CASSDSWTSGVDEQYF

size: once
J: TRBJ2-7
V: TRBV11-2
D: TRBD2
DNA: TGTGCCAGCAGCTTATATGGGCGGGGGGGACCTAGCGAGCAGTACTTC
CDR3: CASSLYGRGGPSEQYF

size: NA
J: TRBJ2-7
V: TRBV18
D: TRBD1
DNA: TGTGCCAGCTCACCGACAGGGGGACCCTACGAGCAGTACTTC
CDR3: CASSPTGGPYEQYF

size: NA
J: TRBJ2-5
V: TRBV24-1
D: TRBD2
DNA: TGTGCCACCAGTGATTTGATAGCGGGAGGGCAAGAGACCCAGTACTTC
CDR3: CATSDLIAGGQETQYF

size: NA
J: TRBJ1-1
V: TRBV14
D: NA
DNA: TGTGCCAGCAGCCAAGAATACGGGTTCTTAATGAACACTGAAGCTTTCTTT
CDR3: CASSQEYGFLMNTEAFF

size: NA
J: TRBJ2-5
V: TRBV6-2/TRBV6-3
D: NA
DNA: TGTGCCAGCAGTTATGGCAGGGAGACCCAGTACTTC
CDR3: CASSYGRETQYF

size: NA
J: TRBJ2-5
V: TRBV20-1
D: TRBD2
DNA: TGCAGTGCTCCCGGGGGGGAGACCCAGTACTTC
CDR3: CSAPGGETQYF

size: NA
J: TRBJ2-5
V: TRBV10-3
D: NA
DNA: TGTGCCGTATCCGAGTCGGGAGAGACCCAGTACTTC
CDR3: CAVSESGETQYF

size: once
J: TRBJ2-2
V: TRBV5-5
D: TRBD2
DNA: TGTGCCAGCAGCCCAGGACTAGCGGGAGTCATCCGGAGCACCGGGGAGCTGTTTTTT
CDR3: CASSPGLAGVIRSTGELFF

size: NA
J: TRBJ2-3
V: TRBV20-1
D: TRBD1
DNA: TGCAGTGCTAGTGCCCCCAGGGGGCCTACAGATACGCAGTATTTT
CDR3: CSASAPRGPTDTQYF

size: NA
J: TRBJ1-5
V: TRBV19
D: NA
DNA: TGTGCCAGTAGTATAGGAGGGTGGACGAGCCAGCCCCAGCATTTT
CDR3: CASSIGGWTSQPQHF

size: many
J: TRBJ2-1
V: TRBV7-2
D: TRBD2
DNA: TGTGCCAGCAGCTTATCCAGCGGGGTGCGCAATGAGCAGTTCTTC
CDR3: CASSLSSGVRNEQFF

size: NA
J: TRBJ2-3
V: TRBV4-1
D: NA
DNA: TGCGCCAGCAGCCAAGAAGGAGGGGATACGCAGTATTTT
CDR3: CASSQEGGDTQYF

size: NA
J: TRBJ2-1
V: TRBV27
D: TRBD2
DNA: TGTGCCAGCAGTTTATCGTTTCCCGGGGGGGTAGCGGGAGGGCCTAATGGTGAGCAGTTCTTC
CDR3: CASSLSFPGGVAGGPNGEQFF

size: NA
J: TRBJ2-7
V: TRBV19
D: TRBD1
DNA: TGTGCCAGTAGTATGGGGACAGGGACCTACGAGCAGTACTTC
CDR3: CASSMGTGTYEQYF

size: NA
J: TRBJ1-1
V: TRBV14
D: NA
DNA: TGTGCCAGCAGCCGGCAATACAGGGTTACCCTGAACACTGAAGCTTTCTTT
CDR3: CASSRQYRVTLNTEAFF

size: NA
J: TRBJ1-2
V: TRBV19
D: TRBD1
DNA: TGTGCCAGTAGTATTAGCCTGCAGGGGGGTAAGAATGGCTACACCTTC
CDR3: CASSISLQGGKNGYTF

size: NA
J: TRBJ1-2
V: TRBV15
D: NA
DNA: TGTGCCACCAGCAGAGATAAGTCAGGGTACTATGGCTACACCTTC
CDR3: CATSRDKSGYYGYTF

size: NA
J: TRBJ2-7
V: TRBV7-8
D: NA
DNA: TGTGCCAGCAGCCTACAGACAGGAACCTCCTACGAGCAGTACTTC
CDR3: CASSLQTGTSYEQYF

size: NA
J: TRBJ1-1
V: TRBV4-2
D: TRBD1
DNA: TGTGCCAGCAGCCAGGACAGGGGGGACACTGAAGCTTTCTTT
CDR3: CASSQDRGDTEAFF

size: NA
J: TRBJ1-5
V: TRBV19
D: NA
DNA: TGTGCCAGTAGTATAGGCAGGGGTGGCCAGCCCCAGCATTTT
CDR3: CASSIGRGGQPQHF

size: NA
J: TRBJ1-2
V: TRBV2
D: NA
DNA: TGTGCCAGCAGTGGGCAGACGCTAGCTAACTATGGCTACACCTTC
CDR3: CASSGQTLANYGYTF

size: NA
J: TRBJ1-2
V: TRBV7-9
D: NA
DNA: TGTGCCAGCAGCTTTGGGGCCTCCCTTACTTACTATGGCTACACCTTC
CDR3: CASSFGASLTYYGYTF

size: NA
J: TRBJ2-1
V: TRBV7-3
D: TRBD1
DNA: TGTGCCAGCAGCTCTTGGACAGGGGGCACATACAATGAGCAGTTCTTC
CDR3: CASSSWTGGTYNEQFF

size: NA
J: TRBJ1-2
V: TRBV28
D: NA
DNA: TGTGCCAGCAGTTTATTCACAGGGAACAGCTATGGCTACACCTTC
CDR3: CASSLFTGNSYGYTF

size: NA
J: TRBJ1-2
V: TRBV5-1
D: NA
DNA: TGCGCCAGCAGCCCCGACAGACTCTATGGCTACACCTTC
CDR3: CASSPDRLYGYTF

size: once
J: TRBJ2-7
V: TRBV4-3
D: TRBD1
DNA: TGCGCCAGCAGCCACTTGACAGGGGCCGTCAACGAGCAGTACTTC
CDR3: CASSHLTGAVNEQYF

size: NA
J: TRBJ2-7
V: TRBV4-3
D: NA
DNA: TGCGCCAGCAGCCAAGCAACGGGACTCTATTCCTACGAGCAGTACTTC
CDR3: CASSQATGLYSYEQYF

size: NA
J: TRBJ2-1
V: TRBV5-1
D: NA
DNA: TGCGCCAGCAGCTCTCAGACTGGATCCTACAATGAGCAGTTCTTC
CDR3: CASSSQTGSYNEQFF

size: NA
J: TRBJ2-7
V: TRBV4-2
D: NA
DNA: TGTGCCAGCAGCCAACGAGCCTCACTAACAGGCTACGAGCAGTACTTC
CDR3: CASSQRASLTGYEQYF

size: NA
J: TRBJ1-3
V: TRBV19
D: TRBD1
DNA: TGTGCCAGTAGTAGAGACAGGGGCTCTGGAAACACCATATATTTT
CDR3: CASSRDRGSGNTIYF

size: NA
J: TRBJ1-5
V: TRBV7-8
D: TRBD1
DNA: TGTGCCAGCAGCCTACGGACAGGGGTTGGTCAGCCCCAGCATTTT
CDR3: CASSLRTGVGQPQHF

size: NA
J: TRBJ2-7
V: TRBV18
D: NA
DNA: TGTGCCAGCTCACCACGATTTACAGGGAACGAGCAGTACTTC
CDR3: CASSPRFTGNEQYF

size: NA
J: TRBJ1-2
V: TRBV27
D: NA
DNA: TGTGCCAGCAGCTGGGCCGGAGGGAACTATGGCTACACCTTC
CDR3: CASSWAGGNYGYTF

size: NA
J: TRBJ2-7
V: TRBV6-2/TRBV6-3
D: NA
DNA: TGTGCCAGCAGTTACTTGGGCAGGTACGAGCAGTACTTC
CDR3: CASSYLGRYEQYF

size: NA
J: TRBJ2-7
V: TRBV7-2
D: TRBD2
DNA: TGTGCCAGCAGATTTAGCGGGAGTGGTGAGCAGTACTTT
CDR3: CASRFSGSGEQYF

size: NA
J: TRBJ2-3
V: TRBV28
D: NA
DNA: TGTGCCAGCAGCCTCCCCCAGGGGAGCACAGATACGCAGTATTTT
CDR3: CASSLPQGSTDTQYF

size: NA
J: TRBJ1-1
V: TRBV11-2
D: TRBD1
DNA: TGTGCCAGCAGCTTAGCTGGACAGGCGAACACTGAAGCTTTCTTT
CDR3: CASSLAGQANTEAFF

size: NA
J: TRBJ2-1
V: TRBV9
D: TRBD2
DNA: TGTGCCAGCAGCGTAGGACTAGCGGGTCACAATGAGCAGTTCTTC
CDR3: CASSVGLAGHNEQFF

size: NA
J: TRBJ2-1
V: TRBV2
D: NA
DNA: TGTGCCAGCGGGGTAACTAGTAGCTCCGGCAATGAGCAGTTCTTC
CDR3: CASGVTSSSGNEQFF

size: NA
J: TRBJ1-4
V: TRBV23-1
D: NA
DNA: TGCGCCAGCACCAGTGAGGGTCAGTATCCAACTAATGAAAAACTGTTTTTT
CDR3: CASTSEGQYPTNEKLFF

size: NA
J: TRBJ1-3
V: TRBV28
D: TRBD1
DNA: TGTGCCACACTGCGCGACAGGGGGGGAAACACCATATATTTT
CDR3: CATLRDRGGNTIYF

size: NA
J: TRBJ1-3
V: TRBV11-2
D: NA
DNA: TGTGCCAGCAGCTTATTCGGCAGGGTCTCTGGAAACACCATATATTTT
CDR3: CASSLFGRVSGNTIYF

size: NA
J: TRBJ1-2
V: TRBV5-1
D: NA
DNA: TGCGCCAGCAGCTTGGAGCCAGGGAACGCCTATGGCTACACCTTC
CDR3: CASSLEPGNAYGYTF

size: NA
J: TRBJ2-1
V: TRBV4-2
D: TRBD1
DNA: TGTGCCAGCAGCTCCCGGACAGGGCCCGCCGTATTCAATGAGCAGTTCTTC
CDR3: CASSSRTGPAVFNEQFF

size: NA
J: TRBJ1-2
V: TRBV28
D: NA
DNA: TGTGCCAGCAGCCTGGGGGCAGATAGGGGCTACACCTTC
CDR3: CASSLGADRGYTF

size: once
J: TRBJ1-4
V: TRBV19
D: NA
DNA: TGTGCCAGTACCCCGGGAGCGACAGATGAAAAACTGTTTTTT
CDR3: CASTPGATDEKLFF

size: NA
J: TRBJ2-7
V: TRBV7-9
D: NA
DNA: TGTGCCAGCAACCCGGTTGAGTCCTACGAGCAGTACTTC
CDR3: CASNPVESYEQYF

size: NA
J: TRBJ2-1
V: TRBV4-2
D: NA
DNA: TGTGCCAGCAGCCATAGAGGACTCTACAATGAGCAGTTCTTC
CDR3: CASSHRGLYNEQFF

size: NA
J: TRBJ1-5
V: TRBV27
D: NA
DNA: TGTGCCAGCAGTCCAAGAGGGTGGACGGATAGCAATCAGCCCCAGCATTTT
CDR3: CASSPRGWTDSNQPQHF

size: NA
J: TRBJ2-7
V: TRBV7-8
D: NA
DNA: TGTGCCAGCAGCTCTCTGGGGAGGATTTACGAGCAGTACTTC
CDR3: CASSSLGRIYEQYF

size: NA
J: TRBJ2-2
V: TRBV24-1
D: NA
DNA: TGTGCCACCAGACAGGACAGCACCGGGGAGCTGTTTTTT
CDR3: CATRQDSTGELFF

size: few
J: TRBJ2-6
V: TRBV24-1
D: NA
DNA: TGTGCCACCAGTGCCCGACAGGATTCTGGGGCCAACGTCCTGACTTTC
CDR3: CATSARQDSGANVLTF

size: NA
J: TRBJ1-5
V: TRBV11-1
D: NA
DNA: TGTGCCAGCAGCTCAGGCTTAATAAATCAGCCCCAGCATTTT
CDR3: CASSSGLINQPQHF

size: NA
J: TRBJ2-1
V: TRBV5-4
D: NA
DNA: TGTGCCAGCAGCTTGAAGATTGGGGGGAGCTCCTACAATGAGCAGTTCTTC
CDR3: CASSLKIGGSSYNEQFF

size: NA
J: TRBJ2-1
V: TRBV19
D: NA
DNA: TGTGCCAGTAGTATCTTGCAGGGTCGGAATGAGCAGTTCTTC
CDR3: CASSILQGRNEQFF

size: NA
J: TRBJ2-5
V: TRBV5-4
D: TRBD1
DNA: TGTGCCAGCAGCTCGCGGACAGGGGGCGGCGAGACCCAGTACTTC
CDR3: CASSSRTGGGETQYF